A single sample gave rise to the 15 T cell receptor beta chains below, sequenced in a study of T cells expressing NK-cell markers. After re-calling the 5' RACE reads, TCRdb lists one entry per CDR3 protein, DNA absent. This table lists roughly 160,000 distinct CDR3 sequences. Material: blood T cells: a sorted CD56 or NKG2C T cell subset, CD4+ or CD8+ T cells, or bulk PBMC T cells (not recorded which). The receptors stem from a woman between 18 and 69 years old in good health.

This chain links TRBV12-3 or TRBV12-4 with TRBJ2-3; with no DNA, the TCRdb D assignment of TRBD1 cannot be verified. The CDR3 sequence is 17 residues long. The CDR3 sequence: CASRTGGLGTSTDTQYF.

The rearrangement links TRBV7-9 to TRBJ1-1. Per germline, CDR1 SEHNR and CDR2 FQNEAQ (reference sequence). The CDR3 is 16 amino acids. The CDR3 is CASSLISGKRNTEAFF.

The CDR3 region is CASSGGAGQETQYF. The V and J genes are TRBV5-1 and TRBJ2-5; TCRdb reports TRBD2, a call that lacks DNA to check it against. Looked up from germline, CDR1 is SGHRS and CDR2 is YFSETQ. This CDR3 spans 14 amino acids. The whole variable domain, filled in from reference TRBV5-1 and TRBJ2-5, reads KAGVTQTPRYLIKTRGQQVTLSCSPISGHRSVSWYQQTPGQGLQFLFEYFSETQRNKGNFPGRFSGRQFSNSRSEMNVSTLELGDSALYLCASSGGAGQETQYFGPGTRLLVL.

The V call is TRBV20-1, the J call TRBJ2-1; the D call from TCRdb, TRBD1, cannot be confirmed without DNA. The CDR3 totals 15 residues. Germline V gene data show CDR1 as DFQATT and CDR2 as SNEGSKA (reference sequence). CDR3 sequence reads: CSATPLAGAHNEQFF.

The gene calls are TRBV5-6 and TRBJ2-5; TCRdb gives TRBD1 as the D gene, but with no DNA this cannot be confirmed. CDR1 SGHDT and CDR2 YYEEEE come from the germline V gene. The CDR3 has 17 residues. The CDR3 sequence: CASSRQGAGGSLETQYF.

The chain is built from TRBV4-1 and TRBJ2-7; the D gene TCRdb calls, TRBD2, cannot be checked with no DNA. Germline-derived CDR1 and CDR2 are MGHRA and YSYEKL. This CDR3 region has 15 residues. This CDR3 reads CASSQEPAGNYEQYF.

CDR3 sequence reads: CASSLDTYYGYTF. The chain is built from TRBV7-9 and TRBJ1-2. The CDR3 runs to 13 residues. Germline loops: CDR1 SEHNR, CDR2 FQNEAQ (reference sequence).

The chain has TRBV28 and TRBJ2-5. The CDR3 is 13 residues long. The germline V gene has CDR1 MDHEN and CDR2 SYDVKM. CDR3 sequence: CASSPRDKETQYF.

V gene TRBV9 combines with J gene TRBJ2-2; TCRdb returns TRBD1, unconfirmable since there is no DNA. The germline gives CDR1 SGDLS, CDR2 YYNGEE. There are 16 residues in the CDR3. This chain's CDR3 is CASGRGGHTNTGELFF.

The chain is built from TRBV6-1 and TRBJ1-6; TCRdb's D gene call, TRBD1, goes unchecked for lack of DNA. CDR3 length: 18 residues. The germline CDR1 and CDR2 sequences are MNHNS and SASEGT. CDR3 amino acids: CASSQDRGRGTYNSPLHF.

The rearrangement joins TRBV7-2 to TRBJ1-1. Germline V gives CDR1 SGHTA, CDR2 FQGNSA. This CDR3 is built from 14 residues. The CDR3 loop reads CASSFTAMNTEAFF.

The V gene is TRBV27, the J gene TRBJ2-4; with no DNA, the TCRdb D assignment of TRBD2 cannot be verified. This CDR3 is 14 amino acids long. CDR1 is MNHEY, CDR2 SMNVEV, per germline (reference sequence). The CDR3 loop reads CASSVGGGKNIQYF.

The chain combines TRBV2 with TRBJ2-1. Germline V gene data show CDR1 as SNHLY and CDR2 as FYNNEI. The CDR3 covers 14 residues. The chain's CDR3 is CASSVLRSANEQFF.

The V call is TRBV2, the J call TRBJ2-2; TCRdb proposes TRBD2, but this gene call is untestable without DNA. Germline V CDR1 and CDR2: SNHLY, FYNNEI. The CDR3 consists of 15 residues. CDR3 amino acids: CASRLRATNTGELFF.

The chain is built from TRBV5-1 and TRBJ2-3; the D gene TCRdb calls, TRBD1, cannot be checked with no DNA. Germline CDR1 and CDR2: SGHRS and YFSETQ. The CDR3 loop spans 16 amino acids. The CDR3 protein is CASSLATGGWTDTQYF.